This entry describes one T cell receptor (beta chain). The antigen remains unidentified. The ends were cut back, 0 bases at V and 9 bases at J, with 11 bases in the middle. Germline CDR1 and CDR2: MNHEY and SVGAGI. The CDR3 has 13 amino acids. This specimen comes from a study of T-cell memory formation after mild COVID-19. Notes on the study in general: Later expanders leaned CD4+, whereas clones that contracted between day 15 and 85 were balanced CD4/CD8.

Constant-segment primers served in 5'RACE that generated TCR alpha and TCR beta cDNA libraries bearing sample barcodes and UMIs. TCRdb independently ran MiXCR on the 5' RACE reads; one entry per CDR3 protein. The sample shows approximately 450,000 distinct CDR3 sequences, 18% of them seen only once. Sequencing was done on a sample of PBMCs or a T cell subset sorted from them (not recorded which). The sequence was collected from an adult woman who had mild COVID-19 (a few samples of this study predate the infection). Cell type and time point are not known. The chain carries TRBV6-5 and TRBJ1-1; D remains unclear. CDR3 amino acids: CASSYSGQIQAFF. CDR3 sequence (DNA): TGTGCCAGCAGTTACTCCGGGCAGATACAAGCTTTCTTT.